This T cell receptor (beta chain) derives from a study of cytomegalovirus exposure and HLA in healthy donors. PCR was performed using 60 Vbeta and 13 Jbeta primers. Assay: immunoSEQ multiplex PCR; the TCRdb copy retains only in-frame clones and omits some. The table has more than 250,000 clones, around nine tenths seen once. V shed 2 bases, J shed 2 bases, and the junction held 4 bases outside the gene matches. In germline, CDR1 is SGHDT, CDR2 YYEEEE. The CDR3 is 16 residues long. This sequence joins TRBV5-6 and TRBJ2-1; 10 nucleotides line up with TRBD2. This clonotype was obtained from a woman aged 18-29 years in good health and CMV-seronegative. The sequenced sample consisted of PBMCs. This chain's CDR3 is CASSFERGGTYNEQFF. Written as DNA, the CDR3 is TGTGCCAGCAGCTTTGAGCGGGGGGGCACCTACAATGAGCAGTTCTTC.